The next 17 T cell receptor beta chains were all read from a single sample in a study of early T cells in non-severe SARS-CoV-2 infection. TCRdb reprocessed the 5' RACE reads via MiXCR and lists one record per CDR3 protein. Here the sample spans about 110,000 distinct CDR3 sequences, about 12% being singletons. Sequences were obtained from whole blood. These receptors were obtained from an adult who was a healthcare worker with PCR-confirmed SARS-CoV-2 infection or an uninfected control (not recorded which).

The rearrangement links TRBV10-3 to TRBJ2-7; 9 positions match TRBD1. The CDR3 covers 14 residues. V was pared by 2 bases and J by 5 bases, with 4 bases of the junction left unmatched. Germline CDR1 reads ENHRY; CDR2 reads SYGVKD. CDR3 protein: CAISEQGQGDEQYF. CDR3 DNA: TGTGCCATCAGTGAGCAGGGACAGGGAGACGAGCAGTACTTC.

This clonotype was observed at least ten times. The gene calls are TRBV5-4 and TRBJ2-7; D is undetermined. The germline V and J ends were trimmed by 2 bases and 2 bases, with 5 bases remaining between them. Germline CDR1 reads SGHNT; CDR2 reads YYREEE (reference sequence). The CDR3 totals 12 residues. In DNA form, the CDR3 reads TGTGCCAGCAGCTTTGGCCCCTACGAGCAGTACTTC. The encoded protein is CASSFGPYEQYF. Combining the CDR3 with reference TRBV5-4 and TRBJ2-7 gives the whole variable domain ETGVTQSPTHLIKTRGQQVTLRCSSQSGHNTVSWYQQALGQGPQFIFQYYREEENGRGNFPPRFSGLQFPNYSSELNVNALELDDSALYLCASSFGPYEQYFGPGTRLTVT.

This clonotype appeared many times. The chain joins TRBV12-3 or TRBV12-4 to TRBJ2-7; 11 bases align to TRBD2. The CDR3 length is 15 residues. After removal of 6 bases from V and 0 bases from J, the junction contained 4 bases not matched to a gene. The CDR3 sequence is CASSTLAGGSYEQYF. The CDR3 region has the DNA TGTGCCAGCAGCACTCTAGCGGGAGGCTCCTACGAGCAGTACTTC.

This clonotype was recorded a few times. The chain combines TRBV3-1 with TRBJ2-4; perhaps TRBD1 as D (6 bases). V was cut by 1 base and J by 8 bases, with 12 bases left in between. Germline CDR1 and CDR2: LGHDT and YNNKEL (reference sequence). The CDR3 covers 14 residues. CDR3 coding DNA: TGTGCCAGCAGCCAAGCCAGGGGTCGAGACATTCAGTACTTC. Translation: CASSQARGRDIQYF.

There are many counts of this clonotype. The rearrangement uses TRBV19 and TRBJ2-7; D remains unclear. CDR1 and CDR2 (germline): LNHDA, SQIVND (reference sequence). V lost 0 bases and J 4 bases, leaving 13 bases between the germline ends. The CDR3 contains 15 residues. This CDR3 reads CASSIEALAQYEQYF. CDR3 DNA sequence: TGTGCCAGTAGTATAGAGGCGCTGGCTCAGTACGAGCAGTACTTC.

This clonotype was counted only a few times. The CDR3 nucleotides read TGTGCCAGCAGCGGGACAGGGCAGGGGACTGAAGCTTTCTTT. Protein sequence: CASSGTGQGTEAFF. The chain joins TRBV9 to TRBJ1-1; 8 bases match TRBD1. Germline assignment: CDR1 SGDLS and CDR2 YYNGEE. The CDR3 is made up of 14 amino acids. The junction had 6 bases not matched to a gene; V was cut back by 3 bases and J by 5 bases.

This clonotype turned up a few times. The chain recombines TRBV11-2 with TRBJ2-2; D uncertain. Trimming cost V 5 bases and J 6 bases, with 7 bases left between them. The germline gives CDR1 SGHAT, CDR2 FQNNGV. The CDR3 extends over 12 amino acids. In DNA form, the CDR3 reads TGTGCCAGCAGCCTCTTCCCCGGGGAGCTGTTTTTT. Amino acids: CASSLFPGELFF.

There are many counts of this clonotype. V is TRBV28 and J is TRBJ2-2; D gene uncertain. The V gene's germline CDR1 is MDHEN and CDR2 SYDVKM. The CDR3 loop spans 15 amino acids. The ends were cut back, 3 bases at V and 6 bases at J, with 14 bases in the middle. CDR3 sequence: CASSFGPTTAGELFF. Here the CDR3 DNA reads TGTGCCAGCAGTTTCGGGCCCACGACGGCCGGGGAGCTGTTTTTT.

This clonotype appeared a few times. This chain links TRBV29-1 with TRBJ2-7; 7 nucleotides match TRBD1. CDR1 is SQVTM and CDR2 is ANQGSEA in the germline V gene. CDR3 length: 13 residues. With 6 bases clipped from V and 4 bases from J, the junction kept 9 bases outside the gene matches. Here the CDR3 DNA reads TGCAGCGTGATCCCAGGGGGAGAGTACGAGCAGTACTTC. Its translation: CSVIPGGEYEQYF.

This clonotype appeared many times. CDR3 nucleotide sequence: TGTGCCATCAGTCCCCGGTTTGGCGGAACCACAGATACGCAGTATTTT. This sequence encodes CAISPRFGGTTDTQYF. V is TRBV10-3 and J is TRBJ2-3, with D hard to call. The length of the CDR3 is 16 residues. Germline V gene data show CDR1 as ENHRY and CDR2 as SYGVKD. Trimming pared 5 bases from V and 2 bases from J, leaving 17 bases between.

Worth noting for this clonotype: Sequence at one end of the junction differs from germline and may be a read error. The CDR3 region has the DNA TGTGCCAGCAACCAGGGTGGAGACACCATATATTTT. It translates to CASNQGGDTIYF. The V and J genes are TRBV6-6 and TRBJ1-3, with a tentative D call TRBD1 (5 bases). CDR1 and CDR2 from the germline V gene are MNHNY and SVGAGI (reference sequence). The CDR3 is 12 amino acids.

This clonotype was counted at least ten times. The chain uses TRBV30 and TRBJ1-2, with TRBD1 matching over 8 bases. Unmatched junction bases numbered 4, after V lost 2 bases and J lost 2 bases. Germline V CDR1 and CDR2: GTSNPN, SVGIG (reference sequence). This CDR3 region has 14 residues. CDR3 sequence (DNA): TGTGCCTGGAGTCGTACAGGGGGAAACTATGGCTACACCTTC. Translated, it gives CAWSRTGGNYGYTF.

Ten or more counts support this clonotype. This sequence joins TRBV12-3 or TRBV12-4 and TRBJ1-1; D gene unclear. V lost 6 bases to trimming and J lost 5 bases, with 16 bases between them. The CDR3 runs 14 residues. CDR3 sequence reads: CASSRTSTGTEAFF. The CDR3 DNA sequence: TGTGCCAGCAGCCGGACCTCTACGGGAACTGAAGCTTTCTTT.

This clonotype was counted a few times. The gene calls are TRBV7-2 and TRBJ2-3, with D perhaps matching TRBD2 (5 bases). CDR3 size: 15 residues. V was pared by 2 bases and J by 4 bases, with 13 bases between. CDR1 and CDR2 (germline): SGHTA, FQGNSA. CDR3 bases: TGTGCCAGCAGCTTAATTCTCGGTAGCGCAGATACGCAGTATTTT. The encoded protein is CASSLILGSADTQYF.

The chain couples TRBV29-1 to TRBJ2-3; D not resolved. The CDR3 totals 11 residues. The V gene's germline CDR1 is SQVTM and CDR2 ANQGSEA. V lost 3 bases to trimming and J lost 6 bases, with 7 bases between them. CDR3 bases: TGCAGCGTTGACGGGTGGGATACGCAGTATTTT. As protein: CSVDGWDTQYF.

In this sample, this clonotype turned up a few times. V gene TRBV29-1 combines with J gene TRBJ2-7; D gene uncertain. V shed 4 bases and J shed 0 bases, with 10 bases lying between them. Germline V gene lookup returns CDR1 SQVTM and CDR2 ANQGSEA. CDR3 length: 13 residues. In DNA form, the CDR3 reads TGCAGCGTTGCGGGCACGAGCTCCTACGAGCAGTACTTC. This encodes CSVAGTSSYEQYF.

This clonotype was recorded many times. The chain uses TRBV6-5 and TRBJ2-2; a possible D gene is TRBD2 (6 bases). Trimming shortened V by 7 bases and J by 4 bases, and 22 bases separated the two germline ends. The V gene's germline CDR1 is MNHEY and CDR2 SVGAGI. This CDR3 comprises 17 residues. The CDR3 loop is CASTNLGRNRLTGELFF. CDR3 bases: TGTGCCAGCACTAACTTGGGGAGGAATCGGCTCACCGGGGAGCTGTTTTTT.